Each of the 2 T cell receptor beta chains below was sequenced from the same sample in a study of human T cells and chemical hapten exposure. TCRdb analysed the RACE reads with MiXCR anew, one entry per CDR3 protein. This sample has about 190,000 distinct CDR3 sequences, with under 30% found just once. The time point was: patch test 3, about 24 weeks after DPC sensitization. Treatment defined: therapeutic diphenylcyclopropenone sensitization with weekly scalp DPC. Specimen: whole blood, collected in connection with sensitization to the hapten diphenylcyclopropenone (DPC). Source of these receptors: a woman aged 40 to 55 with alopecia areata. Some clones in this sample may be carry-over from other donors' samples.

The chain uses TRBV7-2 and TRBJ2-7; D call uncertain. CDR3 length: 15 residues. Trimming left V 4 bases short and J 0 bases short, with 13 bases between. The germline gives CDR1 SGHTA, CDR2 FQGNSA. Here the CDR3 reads CASSSERLSSYEQYF. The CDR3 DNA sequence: TGTGCCAGCAGCTCCGAGCGATTAAGCTCCTACGAGCAGTACTTC. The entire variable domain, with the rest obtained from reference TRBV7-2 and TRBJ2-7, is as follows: GAGVSQSPSNKVTEKGKDVELRCDPISGHTALYWYRQSLGQGLEFLIYFQGNSAPDKSGLPSDRFSAERTGGSVSTLTIQRTQQEDSAVYLCASSSERLSSYEQYFGPGTRLTVT.

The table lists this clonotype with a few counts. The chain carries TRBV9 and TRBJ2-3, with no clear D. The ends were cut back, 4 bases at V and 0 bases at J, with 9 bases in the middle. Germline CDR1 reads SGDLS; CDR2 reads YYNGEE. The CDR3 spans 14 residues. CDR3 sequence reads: CASSPSASTDTQYF. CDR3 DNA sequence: TGTGCCAGCAGCCCAAGCGCGAGCACAGATACGCAGTATTTT.